The text below deals with one T cell receptor (beta chain). The protocol was immunoSEQ multiplex PCR, while the TCRdb copy is restricted to in-frame clones and leaves out a portion. The profile shows roughly 230,000 clones, 89% of them singletons. The sample belongs to a study of blood T cell repertoires in COVID-19. Overall study context: Sample material is recorded as cDNA or gDNA derived from T cells, B-cell-depleted T cells, or PBMCs.

After removal of 0 bases from V and 7 bases from J, the junction contained 18 bases not matched to a gene. The germline V gene encodes CDR1 MGHRA and CDR2 YSYEKL. The CDR3 has 19 amino acids. This receptor was identified in a woman between 35 and 50 years old who had recovered from COVID-19. The chain uses TRBV4-1 and TRBJ2-1; 7 positions match TRBD2. Sequences were obtained from peripheral blood. In DNA, the CDR3 is TGCGCCAGCAGCCAAGATAGTAACGTGGAAAGCGGGGAGGGAAATGAGCAGTTCTTC. It codes for CASSQDSNVESGEGNEQFF.